The rows below give T cell receptor beta chains drawn from one sample of a study of blood T cells in healthy people across ages. TCRdb passed the 5' RACE reads through MiXCR, listing each CDR3 protein once. The table lists 1.5 million to 2 million distinct CDR3 sequences, around 40% of them singletons. Sample: blood. Receptor source: a human donor in good health. CDR3s include the opening cysteine and the closing phenylalanine or tryptophan. A D gene is named only where the DNA matches it firmly. Clone size is not always given. Where it is, it says once, few, many or a class for expanded clones.

D	V	size	J	CDR3	DNA
TRBD1	TRBV12-5	.	TRBJ1-5	CASALQGNQPQHF	TGTGCTAGTGCCTTACAGGGGAATCAGCCCCAGCATTTT
.	TRBV7-2	.	TRBJ1-2	CASSSPGEGILGYTF	TGTGCCAGCAGCTCGCCGGGGGAGGGGATCCTAGGCTACACCTTC
.	TRBV20-1	.	TRBJ2-3	CSARDPGTSRADTQYF	TGCAGTGCTAGAGACCCCGGGACTTCCCGGGCAGATACGCAGTATTTT
.	TRBV4-3	many	TRBJ2-4	CASSQTDWSGNIQYF	TGCGCCAGCAGCCAAACGGACTGGTCCGGAAACATTCAGTACTTC
TRBD1	TRBV7-2	few	TRBJ2-7	CASSLVGTATYEQYF	TGTGCCAGCAGCTTAGTAGGGACAGCCACCTACGAGCAGTACTTC
TRBD1	TRBV5-5	.	TRBJ2-7	CASSKTGVGEQYF	TGTGCCAGCAGCAAGACAGGGGTCGGCGAGCAGTACTTC
.	TRBV15	.	TRBJ2-3	CATSPWGLGFTDTQYF	TGTGCCACCAGCCCGTGGGGTTTAGGTTTTACAGATACGCAGTATTTT
TRBD2	TRBV28	.	TRBJ2-5	CASSSIAGGQETQYF	TGTGCCAGCAGTTCAATAGCGGGGGGCCAAGAGACCCAGTACTTC
.	TRBV12-3/TRBV12-4	.	TRBJ2-7	CASSSGTRNYEQYF	TGTGCCAGCAGTTCCGGGACAAGGAACTACGAGCAGTACTTC
.	TRBV5-1	.	TRBJ2-3	CASQFSDTQYF	TGCGCCAGCCAGTTTTCAGATACGCAGTATTTT
.	TRBV7-2	.	TRBJ2-7	CASSSTGASGYEQYF	TGTGCCAGCAGCTCAACGGGGGCGAGTGGTTACGAGCAGTACTTC